This is a list of T cell receptor beta chains from one sample in a study of cytomegalovirus exposure and HLA in healthy donors. The data were produced by immunoSEQ multiplex PCR, yet TCRdb's version contains in-frame clones alone and is incomplete. Its clone listing holds tens of thousands of clones. The sample taken for sequencing was PBMCs. The receptor source for this set is a woman in her thirties or forties in good health and CMV-seronegative. The CDR3 runs from the conserved cysteine through the conserved F or W. A D gene is named only where the DNA matches it firmly.

j_call	v_call	d_call	cdr3_nt	cdr3_aa
TRBJ2-7	TRBV6-5	TRBD2	TGTGCCAGCAGTCAAATAGCGGGGGGGCACGAGCAGTACTTC	CASSQIAGGHEQYF
TRBJ1-4	TRBV7-9	NA	TGTGCCAGCAGCTTCTCGACAGGCAGAACTGAAAAACTGTTTTTT	CASSFSTGRTEKLFF
TRBJ2-1	TRBV4-1	TRBD2	TGCGCCAGCAGCTTCGGGACTAGCGCGGACAATGAGCAGTTCTTC	CASSFGTSADNEQFF
TRBJ2-1	TRBV6-5	TRBD2	TGTGCCAGCAGTTCTAGCTTGCTAGCGGGGGGGGGTGAGCAGTTCTTC	CASSSSLLAGGGEQFF
TRBJ2-2	TRBV2	NA	TGTGCCAGCGCTACTGAGTCGGTCACCGGGGAGCTGTTTTTT	CASATESVTGELFF
TRBJ2-2	TRBV7-9	NA	TGTGCCAGCAGCTTAGCGGTGGGTCGGGCCGGGGAGCTGTTTTTT	CASSLAVGRAGELFF
TRBJ1-5	TRBV28	TRBD1	TGTGCCAGCAGTTCGCCGACAGGGTCCAATCAGCCCCAGCATTTT	CASSSPTGSNQPQHF
TRBJ2-7	TRBV7-9	TRBD2	TGTGCCAGCAGCTCCCCGGGGGGGCAGGCCTACGAGCAGTACTTC	CASSSPGGQAYEQYF
TRBJ1-1	TRBV5-1	TRBD1	TGCGCCAGCAGCCCACGTCCCGGGACAGGGTTTAACACTGAAGCTTTCTTT	CASSPRPGTGFNTEAFF
TRBJ1-2	TRBV4-3	TRBD1	TGCGCCAGCAGCCAAACCGGGACAGGGGGCGACTATGGCTACACCTTC	CASSQTGTGGDYGYTF
TRBJ2-6	TRBV5-1	NA	TGCGCCAGCAGCTTGGGGCCCCCGAGCGCTGGGGCCAACGTCCTGACTTTC	CASSLGPPSAGANVLTF